The 19 T cell receptor beta chains listed next were all sequenced from one sample in a study of control samples from healthy donors and cancer patients. TCRdb's table, derived via immunoSEQ multiplex PCR, lists solely in-frame clones and lacks some. In the table there are about 130,000 clones, about 88% of which are singletons. Source material: blood. All receptors derive from a man aged 18 to 30 in good health.

V and J are TRBV4-3 and TRBJ1-2, with D hard to call. Germline CDR1 reads LGHNA; CDR2 reads YSLEER. V was clipped by 2 bases and J by 5 bases, with 9 bases between them. The CDR3 is 13 amino acids. CDR3 in amino acids: CASSQNKGYGYTF. CDR3 DNA: TGCGCCAGCAGCCAAAATAAGGGATATGGCTACACCTTC.

This clone was seen a single time. The chain couples TRBV7-9 to TRBJ2-1; TRBD1 agrees at 9 bases. The CDR3 has 15 residues. The ends lost 7 bases at V and 2 bases at J; junction bases unmatched: 6. Germline V CDR1 and CDR2: SEHNR, FQNEAQ (reference sequence). This CDR3 is CASKTRDRAYNEQFF. Here the CDR3 DNA reads TGTGCCAGCAAAACCAGGGACAGGGCCTACAATGAGCAGTTCTTC.

The chain couples TRBV19 to TRBJ2-5; tentatively, D is TRBD1 or TRBD2 (6 bases each). Germline assignment: CDR1 LNHDA and CDR2 SQIVND (reference sequence). The CDR3 runs 15 residues. V lost 9 bases, J lost 5 bases, and 22 bases lay in between. CDR3 region: CASQKTGALGETQYF. The CDR3, as DNA: TGTGCCAGCCAGAAGACGGGGGCGCTTGGGGAGACCCAGTACTTC.

The chain has TRBV18 and TRBJ2-1, with D maybe TRBD1 (5 bases). CDR1 is KGHSH and CDR2 is LQKENI in the germline V gene. This CDR3 spans 13 amino acids. V lost 2 bases, J lost 5 bases, and 7 bases lay in between. The CDR3 spells CASSPGRDNEQFF. The CDR3 DNA is TGTGCCAGCTCACCAGGCAGGGACAATGAGCAGTTCTTC.

This clone was found a few times. This chain joins TRBV29-1 and TRBJ2-2; the match to TRBD1 covers 9 bases. The CDR3 has 13 residues. Per germline, CDR1 SQVTM and CDR2 ANQGSEA. The ends lost 4 bases at V and 7 bases at J; junction bases unmatched: 4. CDR3 amino acids: CSVATGGGGELFF. In DNA form, the CDR3 reads TGCAGCGTTGCCACAGGGGGCGGCGGGGAGCTGTTTTTT.

The chain combines TRBV7-3 with TRBJ1-1; maybe TRBD1 (6 bases). V was trimmed by 2 bases and J by 3 bases, leaving 16 bases between them. Germline assignment: CDR1 SGHTA and CDR2 FQGTGA. The CDR3 runs to 16 residues. The CDR3 here is CASSLLGHPWHTEAFF. In DNA, the CDR3 is TGTGCCAGCAGCTTATTGGGACACCCCTGGCACACTGAAGCTTTCTTT.

CDR3 sequence reads: CASSLTGQNQPQHF. The CDR3 DNA follows: TGTGCCAGCAGCTTGACAGGGCAGAATCAGCCCCAGCATTTT. J is TRBJ1-5 and V is TRBV6-6; TRBD1 agrees at 7 bases. This CDR3 is 14 amino acids long. Looked up from germline, CDR1 is MNHNY and CDR2 is SVGAGI (reference sequence). Unmatched junction bases numbered 6, after V lost 6 bases and J lost 4 bases.

The chain carries TRBV14 and TRBJ1-2; the D is unclear. Germline assignment: CDR1 SGHDN and CDR2 FVKESK. Trimming removed 1 base at V and 6 bases at J, with 18 bases between. This CDR3 spans 16 amino acids. The CDR3 protein is CASSQVIVGSPHGYTF. The CDR3 bases are TGTGCCAGCAGCCAAGTAATCGTGGGGAGTCCCCATGGCTACACCTTC. The full variable domain, completed using reference TRBV14 and TRBJ1-2, is EAGVTQFPSHSVIEKGQTVTLRCDPISGHDNLYWYRRVMGKEIKFLLHFVKESKQDESGMPNNRFLAERTGGTYSTLKVQPAELEDSGVYFCASSQVIVGSPHGYTFGSGTRLTVV.

A few counts support this clone. This rearrangement joins TRBV6-5 to TRBJ2-1; D might be TRBD2 (5 bases). Trimming removed 6 bases at V and 9 bases at J, with 9 bases between. The CDR3 covers 11 residues. CDR1 is MNHEY, CDR2 SVGAGI, per germline. In DNA, the CDR3 is TGTGCCAGCAGGCTAGCTGGTGAGCAGTTCTTC. Amino acids: CASRLAGEQFF.

Only one count was recorded for this clone. The genes are TRBV15 and TRBJ1-5; 7 bases are a match to TRBD1. The CDR3 runs 16 residues. V trimming: 4 bases; J trimming: 7 bases; junction bases outside the gene matches: 13. The germline V gene encodes CDR1 LNHNV and CDR2 YYDKDF (reference sequence). The CDR3 is CATSTGRQGRDQPQHF. Here the CDR3 DNA reads TGTGCCACCAGCACGGGGAGACAGGGAAGGGACCAGCCCCAGCATTTT.

This sequence joins TRBV12-3 or TRBV12-4 and TRBJ2-3; D is possibly TRBD1 (5 bases). This CDR3 comprises 13 residues. The germline V and J ends were trimmed by 7 bases and 4 bases, with 12 bases remaining between them. The CDR3 nucleotides are TGTGCCAGCACCCGGCGACAGTCAGATACGCAGTATTTT. Translated: CASTRRQSDTQYF.

The chain combines TRBV6-5 with TRBJ2-5; TRBD2 is a possible D gene (6 bases). The CDR3 is 13 residues long. The ends were cut back, 8 bases at V and 2 bases at J, with 12 bases in the middle. Germline values: CDR1 MNHEY, CDR2 SVGAGI. CDR3 in amino acids: CASGPAGQETQYF. CDR3 sequence (DNA): TGTGCCAGCGGCCCGGCGGGACAAGAGACCCAGTACTTC.

Comments on this clone: The germline gene is not matched at one end of the junction; a read error may be the cause. The rearrangement uses TRBV7-9 and TRBJ2-7; 8 bases map to TRBD1. CDR1 is SEHNR and CDR2 is FQNEAQ in the germline V gene (reference sequence). The CDR3 covers 17 residues. The CDR3 bases are TGTGTCAGCAGCTTCCCTTTTAGACAGGGGCAACCCTACGAGCAGTACTTC. Translated, it gives CVSSFPFRQGQPYEQYF.

This sequence joins TRBV5-4 and TRBJ1-5; no firm D call. The germline V and J ends were trimmed by 3 bases and 4 bases, with 11 bases remaining between them. The CDR3 runs 14 residues. The germline gives CDR1 SGHNT, CDR2 YYREEE (reference sequence). The CDR3 is CASSSKDPNQPQHF. In DNA, the CDR3 is TGTGCCAGCAGCTCGAAGGACCCTAATCAGCCCCAGCATTTT.

This rearrangement joins TRBV7-3 to TRBJ1-3; D unclear. The germline CDR1 and CDR2 sequences are SGHTA and FQGTGA. This CDR3 region has 15 residues. The V gene lost 3 bases and the J gene lost 3 bases, with 12 bases spanning the gap. CDR3 coding DNA: TGTGCCAGCAGCTTTGGCCAAGCCTTTGGAAACACCATATATTTT. Translating it yields CASSFGQAFGNTIYF.

V gene TRBV9 combines with J gene TRBJ1-1; D call uncertain. V was trimmed by 3 bases and J by 0 bases, leaving 9 bases between them. Per the germline V gene, CDR1 is SGDLS and CDR2 is YYNGEE. The length of the CDR3 is 14 residues. The CDR3 DNA sequence: TGTGCCAGCAGCGAAGGTCAGATGAACACTGAAGCTTTCTTT. Translating it yields CASSEGQMNTEAFF. Filled out from reference TRBV9 and TRBJ1-1, the complete variable domain reads DSGVTQTPKHLITATGQRVTLRCSPRSGDLSVYWYQQSLDQGLQFLIQYYNGEERAKGNILERFSAQQFPDLHSELNLSSLELGDSALYFCASSEGQMNTEAFFGQGTRLTVV.

The chain uses TRBV24-1 and TRBJ1-2, with TRBD1 matching 7 bases. Germline values: CDR1 KGHDR, CDR2 SFDVKD. The CDR3 is 15 amino acids. V lost 3 bases, J lost 3 bases, and 6 bases stayed unmatched. CDR3 residues: CATSDPDRVDYGYTF. The DNA for the CDR3 is TGTGCCACCAGTGATCCTGACAGGGTTGACTATGGCTACACCTTC.

V is TRBV28 and J is TRBJ2-4; perhaps TRBD1 as D (5 bases). Germline V CDR1 and CDR2: MDHEN, SYDVKM. This CDR3 comprises 15 residues. V was pared by 3 bases and J by 1 base, with 10 bases between. The CDR3 region is CASSFVRGAKNIQYF. The CDR3 DNA sequence: TGTGCCAGCAGTTTTGTAAGGGGTGCCAAAAACATTCAGTACTTC.

This clone showed up just once. The V gene is TRBV27, the J gene TRBJ2-7, with 7 nucleotides matching TRBD2. This CDR3 has 18 amino acids. J gave up 0 bases and V 4 bases, and 15 bases lay outside the gene matches. CDR1 MNHEY and CDR2 SMNVEV come from the germline V gene (reference sequence). As DNA, the CDR3 is TGTGCCAGCAGTTCTCGACCGCAACTAGCGACCTACTCCTACGAGCAGTACTTC. Protein sequence: CASSSRPQLATYSYEQYF.